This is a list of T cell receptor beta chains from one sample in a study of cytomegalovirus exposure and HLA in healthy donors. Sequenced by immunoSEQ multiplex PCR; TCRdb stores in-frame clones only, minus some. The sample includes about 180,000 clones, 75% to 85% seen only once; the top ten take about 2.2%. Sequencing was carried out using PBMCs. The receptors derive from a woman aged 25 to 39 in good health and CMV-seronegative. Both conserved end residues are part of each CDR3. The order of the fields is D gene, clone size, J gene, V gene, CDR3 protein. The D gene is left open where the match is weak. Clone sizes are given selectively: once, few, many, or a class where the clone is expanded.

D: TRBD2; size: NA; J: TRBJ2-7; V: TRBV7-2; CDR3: CASSLAGGPSYEQYF
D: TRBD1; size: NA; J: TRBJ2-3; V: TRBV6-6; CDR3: CASSSQGAGDTQYF
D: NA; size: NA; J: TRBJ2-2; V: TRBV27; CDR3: CASSLSGQVTGELFF
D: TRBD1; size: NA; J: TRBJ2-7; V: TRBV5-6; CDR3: CASSLPGQGYEQYF
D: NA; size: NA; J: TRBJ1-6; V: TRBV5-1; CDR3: CASSLGRVSHPIYNSPLHF
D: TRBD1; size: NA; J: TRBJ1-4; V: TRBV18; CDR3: CASSPIQGASEKLFF
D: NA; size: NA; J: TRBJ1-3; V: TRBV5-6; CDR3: CASSPPAARESTIYF
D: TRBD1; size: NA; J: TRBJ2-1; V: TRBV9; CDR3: CASSADRKYNEQFF
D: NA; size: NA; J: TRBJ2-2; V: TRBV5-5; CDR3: CASSLTSSNTGELFF
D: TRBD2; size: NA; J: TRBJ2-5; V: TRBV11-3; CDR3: CASSPGLAGGTQYF
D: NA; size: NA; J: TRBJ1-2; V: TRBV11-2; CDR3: CASSSFRVEYDGYTF
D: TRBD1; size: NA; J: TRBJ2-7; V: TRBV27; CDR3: CASSFGTGGYEQYF
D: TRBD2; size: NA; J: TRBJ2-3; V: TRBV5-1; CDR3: CASTSRSGSGTDTQYF
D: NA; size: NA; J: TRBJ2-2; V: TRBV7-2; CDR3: CASSLAKTASTGELFF
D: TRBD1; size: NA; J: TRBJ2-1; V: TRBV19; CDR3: CASSTHDRGTWFF
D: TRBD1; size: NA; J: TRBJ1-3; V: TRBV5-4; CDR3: CASSGAAGDRSTIYF
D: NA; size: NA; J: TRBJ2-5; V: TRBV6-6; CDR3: CASRPSRSGETQYF
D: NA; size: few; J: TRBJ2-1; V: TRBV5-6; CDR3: CASSLGRTVYNEQFF
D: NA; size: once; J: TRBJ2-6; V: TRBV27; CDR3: CASSLITGRNGANVLTF
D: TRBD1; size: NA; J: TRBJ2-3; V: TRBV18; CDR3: CASSPRQGTSTDTQYF
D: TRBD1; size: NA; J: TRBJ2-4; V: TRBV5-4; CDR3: CASSPGQGLLAKNIQYF
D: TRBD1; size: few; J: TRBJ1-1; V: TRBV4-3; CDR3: CASSTDRANRNTEAFF
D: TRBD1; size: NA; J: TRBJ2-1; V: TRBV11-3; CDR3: CASSLGTVYNEQFF
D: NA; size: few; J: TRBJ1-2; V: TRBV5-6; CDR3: CASSLAGADYGYTF
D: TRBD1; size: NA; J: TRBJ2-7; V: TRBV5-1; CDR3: CASSVSQGAEQYF
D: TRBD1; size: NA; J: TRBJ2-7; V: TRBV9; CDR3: CASSASGTGGPYEQYF
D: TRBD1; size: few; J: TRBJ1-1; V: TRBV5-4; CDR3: CASSLLSGGYTEAFF
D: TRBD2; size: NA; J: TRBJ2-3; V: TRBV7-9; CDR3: CASSSGTGLGLADTDTQYF
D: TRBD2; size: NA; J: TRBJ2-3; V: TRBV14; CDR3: CASSQLPGGPDTQYF
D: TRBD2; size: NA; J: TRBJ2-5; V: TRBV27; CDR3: CASSSIAGEYQETQYF
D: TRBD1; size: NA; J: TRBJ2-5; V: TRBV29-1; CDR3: CSVVMAGGAQETQYF
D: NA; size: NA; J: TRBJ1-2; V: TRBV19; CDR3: CASSMGAGHGYTF
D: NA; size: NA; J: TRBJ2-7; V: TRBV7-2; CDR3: CASSLGTHSYEQYF
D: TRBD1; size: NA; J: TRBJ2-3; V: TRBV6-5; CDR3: CASSRQGAPADTQYF
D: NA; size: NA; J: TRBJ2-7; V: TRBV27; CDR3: CASSLYPGPTYEQYF
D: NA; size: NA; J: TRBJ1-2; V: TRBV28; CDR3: CASGQGWGYTF
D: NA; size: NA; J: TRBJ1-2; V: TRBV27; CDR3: CASGSDSYYGYTF
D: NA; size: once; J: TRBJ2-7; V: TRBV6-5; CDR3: CASSLARTYEQYF
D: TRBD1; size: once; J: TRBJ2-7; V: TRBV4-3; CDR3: CASRQTRTGGNEQYF
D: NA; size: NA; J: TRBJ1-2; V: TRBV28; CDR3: CASSLSDSSYGYTF
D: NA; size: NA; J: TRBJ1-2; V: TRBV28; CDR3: CASRPGGGVSYGYTF
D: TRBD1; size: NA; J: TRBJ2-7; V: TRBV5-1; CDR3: CASSQQGGSEQYF
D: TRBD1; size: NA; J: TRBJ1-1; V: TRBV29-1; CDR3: CSVTQGKNTEAFF
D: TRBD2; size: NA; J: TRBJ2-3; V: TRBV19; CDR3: CASSATLTSGVSDTQYF
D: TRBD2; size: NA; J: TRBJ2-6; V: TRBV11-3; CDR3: CASSSATSGRGSGANVLTF
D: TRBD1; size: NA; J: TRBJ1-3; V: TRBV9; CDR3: CASSAPGQPSPGNTIYF
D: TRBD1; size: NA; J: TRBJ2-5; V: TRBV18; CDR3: CASSPPGTGTAAQYF
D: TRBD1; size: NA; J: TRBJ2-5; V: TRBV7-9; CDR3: CASSPRLSHVTGEETQYF
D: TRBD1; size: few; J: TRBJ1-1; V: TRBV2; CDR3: CASRGDRGGSFF
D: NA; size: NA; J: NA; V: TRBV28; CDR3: CASRPRGAPSYEQYF
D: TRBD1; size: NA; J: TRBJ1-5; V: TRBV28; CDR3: CASSLPQGVVQPQHF